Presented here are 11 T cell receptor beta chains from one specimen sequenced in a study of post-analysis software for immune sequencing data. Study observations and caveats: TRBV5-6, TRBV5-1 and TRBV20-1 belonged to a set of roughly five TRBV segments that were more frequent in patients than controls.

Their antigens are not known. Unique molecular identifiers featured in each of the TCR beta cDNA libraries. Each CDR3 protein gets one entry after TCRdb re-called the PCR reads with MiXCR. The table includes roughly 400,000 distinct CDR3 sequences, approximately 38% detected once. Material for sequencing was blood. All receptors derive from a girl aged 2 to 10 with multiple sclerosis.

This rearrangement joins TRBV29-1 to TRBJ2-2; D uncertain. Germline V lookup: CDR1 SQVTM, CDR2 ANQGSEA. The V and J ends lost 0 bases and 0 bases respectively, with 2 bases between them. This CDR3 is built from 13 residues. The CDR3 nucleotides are TGCAGCGTTGAAGAGCCGAACACCGGGGAGCTGTTTTTT. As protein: CSVEEPNTGELFF.

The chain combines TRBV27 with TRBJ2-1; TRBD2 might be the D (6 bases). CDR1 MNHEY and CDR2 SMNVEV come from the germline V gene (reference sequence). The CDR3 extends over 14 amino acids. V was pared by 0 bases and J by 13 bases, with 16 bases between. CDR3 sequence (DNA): TGTGCCAGCAGTTTATCGACCCGTGGGGGGACCCAGTTCTTC. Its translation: CASSLSTRGGTQFF.

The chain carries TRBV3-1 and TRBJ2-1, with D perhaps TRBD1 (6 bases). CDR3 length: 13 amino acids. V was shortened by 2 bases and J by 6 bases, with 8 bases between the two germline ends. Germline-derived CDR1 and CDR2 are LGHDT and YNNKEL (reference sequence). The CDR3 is CASSQLQGNEQFF. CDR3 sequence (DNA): TGTGCCAGCAGCCAATTACAGGGCAATGAGCAGTTCTTC.

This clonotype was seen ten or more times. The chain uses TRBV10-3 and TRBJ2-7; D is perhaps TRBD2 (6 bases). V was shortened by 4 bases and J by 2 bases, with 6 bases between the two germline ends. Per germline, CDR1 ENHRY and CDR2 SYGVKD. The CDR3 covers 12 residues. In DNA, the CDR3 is TGTGCCATCAGTGGGGGGGCCTACGAGCAGTACTTC. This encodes CAISGGAYEQYF.

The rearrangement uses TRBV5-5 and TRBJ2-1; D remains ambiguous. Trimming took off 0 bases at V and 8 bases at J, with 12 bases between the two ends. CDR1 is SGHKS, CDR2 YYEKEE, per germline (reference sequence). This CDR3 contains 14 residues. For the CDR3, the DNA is TGTGCCAGCAGCTTGGTTCTAGACGGGTATGAGCAGTTCTTC. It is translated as CASSLVLDGYEQFF.

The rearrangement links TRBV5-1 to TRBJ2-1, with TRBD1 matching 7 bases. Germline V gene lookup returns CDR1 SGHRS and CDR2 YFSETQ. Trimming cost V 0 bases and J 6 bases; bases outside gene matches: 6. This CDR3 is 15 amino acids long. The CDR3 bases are TGCGCCAGCAGCTTGGACAGAACAGGGGCCAATGAGCAGTTCTTC. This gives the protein CASSLDRTGANEQFF.

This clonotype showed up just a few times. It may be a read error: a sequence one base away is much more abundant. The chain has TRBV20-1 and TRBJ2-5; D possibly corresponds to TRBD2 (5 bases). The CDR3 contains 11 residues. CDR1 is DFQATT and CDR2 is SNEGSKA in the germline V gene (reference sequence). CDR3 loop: CRARGQETQYF. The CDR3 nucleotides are TGCAGAGCACGGGGTCAGGAGACCCAGTACTTC.

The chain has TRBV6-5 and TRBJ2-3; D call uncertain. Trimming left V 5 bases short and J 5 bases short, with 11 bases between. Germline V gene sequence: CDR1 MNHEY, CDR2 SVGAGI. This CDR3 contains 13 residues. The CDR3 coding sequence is TGTGCCAGCAGTATAAGGACCGAAGATACGCAGTATTTT. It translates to CASSIRTEDTQYF.

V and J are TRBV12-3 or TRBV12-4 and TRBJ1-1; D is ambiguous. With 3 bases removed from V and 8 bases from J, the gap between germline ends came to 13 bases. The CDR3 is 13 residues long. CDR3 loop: CASSFGLDGEAFF. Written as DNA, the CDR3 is TGTGCCAGCAGTTTTGGACTAGACGGCGAAGCTTTCTTT.

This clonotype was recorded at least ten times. The CDR3 loop reads CASSLAGGNNEQFF. The CDR3 DNA is TGTGCCAGCAGCCTAGCGGGAGGGAACAATGAGCAGTTCTTC. V gene TRBV12-3 or TRBV12-4 combines with J gene TRBJ2-1; 12 bases line up with TRBD2. The CDR3 covers 14 residues. Unmatched junction bases numbered 2, after V lost 6 bases and J lost 5 bases.

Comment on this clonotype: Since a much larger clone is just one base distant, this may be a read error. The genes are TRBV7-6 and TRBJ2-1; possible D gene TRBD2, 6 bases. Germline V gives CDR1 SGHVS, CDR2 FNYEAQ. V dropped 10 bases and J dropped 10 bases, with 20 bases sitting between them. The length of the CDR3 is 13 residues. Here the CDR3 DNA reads TGTGCCACCAGTAGCGGTTACTCCTACGAGCAGTTCTTC. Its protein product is CATSSGYSYEQFF.